The TCR beta chain under discussion was sequenced for a study of early T cells in non-severe SARS-CoV-2 infection. The wider study: The sequenced material was bulk RNA from unsorted whole blood, and its chains were unpaired. Study-level findings and limits: Anti-spike CD8 responses were favored in VDJdb matching, and private and CD4 specificities were missed.

The CDR3 contains 12 residues. Germline loops: CDR1 SQVTM, CDR2 ANQGSEA. V was trimmed by 2 bases and J by 8 bases, leaving 9 bases between them. This clonotype turned up a few times. Its antigen is unknown. The TCR library protocol was used to attach unique molecular identifiers. These identifiers were attached to individual cDNA molecules. MiXCR was run by TCRdb on the 5' RACE reads, yielding one entry per CDR3 protein. Of under 50,000 distinct CDR3 sequences in the sample, less than 4.5% were seen once. J is TRBJ2-2 and V is TRBV29-1; D unresolved. The sequenced sample consisted of whole blood. The TCR was taken from an adult who was a healthcare worker with PCR-confirmed SARS-CoV-2 infection or an uninfected control (not recorded which). CDR3 DNA sequence: TGCAGCGTTGAAACCCTCGGGGGGGAGCTGTTTTTT. It specifies CSVETLGGELFF.